Each of the 32 T cell receptor beta chains below was sequenced from the same sample in a study of T cells after yellow fever vaccination. Via MiXCR, TCRdb re-called the 5' RACE reads, giving one row per CDR3 protein. This sample has roughly 260,000 distinct CDR3 sequences, with 13% found just once. The material sequenced was CD4+ T cells sorted from PBMCs, taken 45 days after the yellow fever booster vaccination. The receptors derive from a young man who received the YFV17D yellow fever vaccine.

The chain has TRBV5-1 and TRBJ2-2; D is uncertain. The germline V gene has CDR1 SGHRS and CDR2 YFSETQ. This CDR3 comprises 14 residues. Trimming pared 4 bases from V and 4 bases from J, leaving 11 bases between. The CDR3 loop is CASSLGPGTGELFF. The DNA for the CDR3 is TGCGCCAGCAGCCTCGGTCCGGGCACCGGGGAGCTGTTTTTT.

The rearrangement links TRBV2 to TRBJ2-6; TRBD2 aligns across 8 bases. CDR1 is SNHLY and CDR2 is FYNNEI in the germline V gene. CDR3 length equals 18 residues. Unmatched junction bases numbered 12, after V lost 5 bases and J lost 3 bases. CDR3 protein: CASSFGGRTHIGANVLTF. CDR3 nucleotides: TGTGCCAGCAGTTTCGGCGGGAGGACGCACATTGGGGCCAACGTCCTGACTTTC.

This clonotype occurred many times. The gene calls are TRBV18 and TRBJ2-5; TRBD1 matches 8 bases. CDR1 and CDR2 from the germline V gene are KGHSH and LQKENI. CDR3 length: 13 residues. V lost 6 bases, J lost 1 base, and 1 base stayed unmatched. The CDR3 nucleotides are TGTGCCAGCTCCGGGACAGGCCAAGAGACCCAGTACTTC. Amino acids: CASSGTGQETQYF.

The chain uses TRBV5-1 and TRBJ2-3; possibly TRBD1 for D (6 bases). The CDR3 runs to 13 residues. In germline, CDR1 is SGHRS, CDR2 YFSETQ. V was clipped by 4 bases and J by 6 bases, with 12 bases between them. The CDR3 here is CASSADSLDTQYF. CDR3 sequence (DNA): TGCGCCAGCAGCGCGGACAGCCTTGATACGCAGTATTTT.

The chain couples TRBV12-3 or TRBV12-4 to TRBJ1-5, with a tentative D call TRBD1 (5 bases). Trimming took 6 bases from V and 4 from J, leaving 10 bases between them. The CDR3 has 13 amino acids. CDR3 sequence (DNA): TGTGCCAGCAGAGACAGCTATAATCAGCCCCAGCATTTT. It yields the protein CASRDSYNQPQHF.

The chain couples TRBV14 to TRBJ2-4; D ambiguous. The germline gives CDR1 SGHDN, CDR2 FVKESK. The CDR3 is made up of 14 amino acids. V was cut by 1 base and J by 1 base, with 5 bases left in between. DNA for the CDR3: TGTGCCAGCAGCCAAGCTGGGGCCAAAAACATTCAGTACTTC. This translates into CASSQAGAKNIQYF.

There are a few counts of this clonotype. The chain recombines TRBV7-9 with TRBJ1-5; D might be TRBD1 (6 bases). Germline loops: CDR1 SEHNR, CDR2 FQNEAQ (reference sequence). V was cut by 3 bases and J by 3 bases, with 15 bases left in between. This CDR3 has 16 residues. DNA for the CDR3: TGTGCCAGCAGCTTGTCGAAGGACAGCTCCAATCAGCCCCAGCATTTT. Translated: CASSLSKDSSNQPQHF.

There are a few counts of this clonotype. The V gene is TRBV4-3, the J gene TRBJ1-4, with D possibly being TRBD1 (6 bases). This CDR3 comprises 16 residues. Germline values: CDR1 LGHNA, CDR2 YSLEER. V was clipped by 3 bases and J by 8 bases, with 19 bases between them. CDR3 in DNA: TGCGCCAGCAGCCAGGCTTGGGGACAAGGAGAAGAAAAACTGTTTTTT. Its protein is CASSQAWGQGEEKLFF.

This clonotype was seen a handful of times. The chain carries TRBV9 and TRBJ2-2; D not resolved. CDR3 length: 13 amino acids. V lost 10 bases and J 1 base, leaving 11 bases between the germline ends. CDR1 is SGDLS and CDR2 is YYNGEE in the germline V gene. CDR3 nucleotide sequence: TGTGCCTCGAATAACTTGAACACCGGGGAGCTGTTTTTT. Translated, it gives CASNNLNTGELFF.

This clonotype was seen only a few times. V is TRBV4-3 and J is TRBJ2-5; D possibly corresponds to TRBD1 (8 bases). V shed 1 base and J shed 1 base, with 13 bases lying between them. This CDR3 has 16 amino acids. The germline CDR1 and CDR2 sequences are LGHNA and YSLEER. Here the CDR3 reads CASSQGEGQVQETQYF. The CDR3 DNA follows: TGCGCCAGCAGCCAAGGGGAGGGACAGGTCCAAGAGACCCAGTACTTC.

The chain joins TRBV10-3 to TRBJ2-3; TRBD2 matches 11 bases. Trimming cost V 2 bases and J 0 bases; bases outside gene matches: 7. CDR1 and CDR2 from the germline V gene are ENHRY and SYGVKD. The CDR3 sequence is 18 residues long. The CDR3 here is CAISEPGLAEASTDTQYF. The CDR3 DNA reads TGTGCCATCAGTGAGCCGGGACTAGCGGAAGCTAGCACAGATACGCAGTATTTT.

In this sample, this clonotype turned up a few times. The chain employs TRBV7-3 and TRBJ2-2; TRBD1 aligns across 10 bases. Germline V gene sequence: CDR1 SGHTA, CDR2 FQGTGA. J gave up 6 bases and V 4 bases, and 5 bases lay outside the gene matches. This CDR3 has 15 residues. As DNA, the CDR3 is TGTGCCAGCAGCTCCTGGACAGGGGGTGCCGGGGAGCTGTTTTTT. Protein: CASSSWTGGAGELFF. The full variable domain, its missing parts supplied by reference TRBV7-3 and TRBJ2-2, is GAGVSQTPSNKVTEKGKYVELRCDPISGHTALYWYRQSLGQGPEFLIYFQGTGAADDSGLPNDRFFAVRPEGSVSTLKIQRTERGDSAVYLCASSSWTGGAGELFFGEGSRLTVL.

This clonotype came up many times. J is TRBJ2-4 and V is TRBV12-3 or TRBV12-4; D may be TRBD2 (5 bases). The CDR3 has 13 residues. Trimming took 0 bases from V and 15 from J, leaving 15 bases between them. The DNA of the CDR3 is TGTGCCAGCAGTTTAGCGGCGGGCCGACTGCGGTACTTC. Protein sequence: CASSLAAGRLRYF.

This clonotype has only a few counts. The V call is TRBV7-2, the J call TRBJ2-7, with a weak D call TRBD2 (5 bases). Deletions cut 5 bases from V and 6 bases from J, with 14 bases between. Germline CDR1 is SGHTA and CDR2 is FQGNSA. The CDR3 contains 13 residues. The CDR3 loop reads CASSRGSPLEQYF. The CDR3 DNA follows: TGTGCCAGCAGCCGGGGTAGTCCTCTCGAGCAGTACTTC.

This clonotype was detected only a few times. This sequence joins TRBV5-1 and TRBJ2-1; 13 positions match TRBD2. Per germline, CDR1 SGHRS and CDR2 YFSETQ. The CDR3 runs 16 residues. J gave up 8 bases and V 4 bases, and 9 bases lay outside the gene matches. CDR3 DNA: TGCGCCAGCAGCCTCGGACTAGCGGGAGTTTATGATGAGCAGTTCTTC. Amino acids: CASSLGLAGVYDEQFF.

This clonotype has more than one count but fewer than ten. The rearrangement links TRBV6-2 or TRBV6-3 to TRBJ1-1; D is unclear. CDR3 length: 13 amino acids. V was pared by 1 base and J by 4 bases, with 7 bases between. Germline CDR1 and CDR2: MNHEY and SVGEGT. CDR3 residues: CASSYYWLTEAFF. CDR3 coding DNA: TGTGCCAGCAGTTACTATTGGCTCACTGAAGCTTTCTTT.

CDR3 sequence reads: CAGGAGGEQFF. CDR3 bases: TGTGCCGGAGGGGCCGGCGGTGAGCAGTTCTTC. This chain links TRBV7-2 with TRBJ2-1, with D perhaps matching TRBD2 (6 bases). Trimming took off 11 bases at V and 9 bases at J, with 14 bases between the two ends. From germline, CDR1 is SGHTA and CDR2 FQGNSA. This CDR3 region has 11 residues.

This chain links TRBV7-8 with TRBJ2-1, with D maybe TRBD1 (6 bases). This CDR3 has 17 amino acids. Trimming cost V 4 bases and J 4 bases, with 20 bases left between them. The germline gives CDR1 SGHVS, CDR2 FQNEAQ. The CDR3: CASSSTWWDNEYNEQFF. In DNA, the CDR3 is TGTGCCAGCAGCTCCACTTGGTGGGACAACGAATACAATGAGCAGTTCTTC.

In its sample, this clonotype was seen a few times. The chain combines TRBV6-5 with TRBJ2-7; the match to TRBD1 covers 7 bases. The CDR3 length is 15 residues. The trim removed 4 bases at V and 4 bases at J, leaving 10 bases unmatched. Per the germline V gene, CDR1 is MNHEY and CDR2 is SVGAGI. CDR3 coding DNA: TGTGCCAGCAGTTCCACAGGGGACCCTCAGTACGAGCAGTACTTC. Encoded protein: CASSSTGDPQYEQYF.

This sequence joins TRBV15 and TRBJ2-7; no clear D gene. This CDR3 spans 15 amino acids. The V end lost 0 bases, the J end lost 0 bases, and 9 bases lay between the germline ends. The germline gives CDR1 LNHNV, CDR2 YYDKDF (reference sequence). The CDR3 sequence is CATSRDRPSSYEQYF. CDR3 nucleotide sequence: TGTGCCACCAGCAGAGATCGGCCGAGCTCCTACGAGCAGTACTTC.

The CDR3 is CASSLNGGGGGADTQYF. CDR3 nucleotides: TGTGCCAGCAGCCTCAACGGGGGGGGAGGCGGCGCAGATACGCAGTATTTT. This chain connects TRBV7-2 to TRBJ2-3; 8 bases map to TRBD2. Germline V CDR1 and CDR2: SGHTA, FQGNSA. Germline trimming cut 5 bases from V and 4 bases from J; bases unmatched to any gene: 14. The CDR3 extends over 17 amino acids. Full variable domain (outside the CDR3, taken from reference TRBV7-2 and TRBJ2-3): GAGVSQSPSNKVTEKGKDVELRCDPISGHTALYWYRQSLGQGLEFLIYFQGNSAPDKSGLPSDRFSAERTGGSVSTLTIQRTQQEDSAVYLCASSLNGGGGGADTQYFGPGTRLTVL.

This clonotype was observed many times. The J gene is TRBJ1-2, the V gene TRBV29-1; D uncertain. This CDR3 region has 14 residues. CDR1 is SQVTM and CDR2 is ANQGSEA in the germline V gene. The ends were cut back, 1 base at V and 9 bases at J, with 18 bases in the middle. The CDR3 reads CSVEVGSGWTSYTF. As DNA, the CDR3 is TGCAGCGTTGAAGTTGGGTCAGGTTGGACTAGCTACACCTTC.

The chain uses TRBV4-2 and TRBJ2-3; 10 positions agree with TRBD2. Germline loops: CDR1 LGHNA, CDR2 YNFKEQ. The CDR3 spans 17 residues. Trimming removed 0 bases from V and 2 bases from J; junction bases left unmatched: 5. CDR3 DNA: TGTGCCAGCAGCCAAGAGGGTAGCGGGAGGCCCACAGATACGCAGTATTTT. It codes for CASSQEGSGRPTDTQYF.

The chain combines TRBV5-1 with TRBJ2-2, with 7 nucleotides matching TRBD1. V trimming: 2 bases; J trimming: 6 bases; junction bases outside the gene matches: 7. CDR3 length equals 15 residues. The V gene's germline CDR1 is SGHRS and CDR2 YFSETQ. CDR3 amino acids: CASSFRGISAGELFF. The CDR3 region has the DNA TGCGCCAGCAGCTTCAGGGGGATATCCGCCGGGGAGCTGTTTTTT.

This clonotype was picked up a small number of times. The chain couples TRBV28 to TRBJ2-2; D gene ambiguous. V was shortened by 6 bases and J by 4 bases, with 6 bases between the two germline ends. Germline V lookup: CDR1 MDHEN, CDR2 SYDVKM. This CDR3 spans 12 amino acids. DNA of the CDR3: TGTGCCAGCAGCTCCCCCACCGGGGAGCTGTTTTTT. It is translated as CASSSPTGELFF.

This clonotype was seen at least ten times. This chain connects TRBV12-3 or TRBV12-4 to TRBJ1-1, with 9 positions matching TRBD1. The trim removed 6 bases at V and 12 bases at J, leaving 5 bases unmatched. The CDR3 runs 11 residues. The CDR3 DNA reads TGTGCCAGCAGCCCCGGGACAGGGTCTTTCTTT. Protein product: CASSPGTGSFF.

A few counts support this clonotype. V gene TRBV3-1 combines with J gene TRBJ2-2; 10 bases fit TRBD1. Trimming cost V 4 bases and J 6 bases; bases outside gene matches: 5. CDR1 is LGHDT and CDR2 is YNNKEL in the germline V gene (reference sequence). This CDR3 contains 15 residues. This chain's CDR3 is CASSRGDRGPGELFF. CDR3 DNA sequence: TGTGCCAGCAGCCGGGGGGACAGGGGTCCCGGGGAGCTGTTTTTT.

J is TRBJ2-5 and V is TRBV4-3; D is possibly TRBD2 (5 bases). The length of the CDR3 is 16 residues. CDR1 is LGHNA and CDR2 is YSLEER in the germline V gene. Trimming took off 0 bases at V and 4 bases at J, with 15 bases between the two ends. CDR3 residues: CASSQDRPGGGETQYF. In DNA, the CDR3 is TGCGCCAGCAGCCAAGATCGACCAGGCGGAGGAGAGACCCAGTACTTC.

The rearrangement uses TRBV19 and TRBJ1-5; D is perhaps TRBD1 (5 bases). V lost 7 bases and J 5 bases, leaving 18 bases between the germline ends. CDR1 is LNHDA, CDR2 SQIVND, per germline (reference sequence). The CDR3 loop spans 15 amino acids. The CDR3 sequence is CASIAGRGSDQPQHF. DNA for the CDR3: TGTGCCAGTATCGCGGGGCGGGGGAGCGATCAGCCCCAGCATTTT.

This clonotype was counted ten times or more. The V call is TRBV11-3, the J call TRBJ2-1; either TRBD1 or TRBD2 may fit D (5 bases each). The CDR3 is 13 amino acids. Per the germline V gene, CDR1 is SGHNT and CDR2 is YENEEA. V was clipped by 5 bases and J by 3 bases, with 8 bases between them. The CDR3 is CASSRDGYNEQFF. In DNA, the CDR3 is TGTGCCAGCAGCCGGGACGGCTACAATGAGCAGTTCTTC. Supplemented by reference TRBV11-3 and TRBJ2-1, the full variable domain reads EAGVVQSPRYKIIEKKQPVAFWCNPISGHNTLYWYLQNLGQGPELLIRYENEEAVDDSQLPKDRFSAERLKGVDSTLKIQPAELGDSAVYLCASSRDGYNEQFFGPGTRLTVL.

This clonotype was seen a few times. This chain links TRBV14 with TRBJ2-3; the D is unclear. CDR1 and CDR2 (germline): SGHDN, FVKESK. V lost 1 base, J lost 5 bases, and 7 bases lay in between. This CDR3 is built from 13 residues. The CDR3: CASSQVTGDTQYF. The CDR3 region has the DNA TGTGCCAGCAGCCAAGTTACTGGAGATACGCAGTATTTT.

This rearrangement joins TRBV6-5 to TRBJ2-5; 8 bases align to TRBD1. The CDR3 totals 15 residues. Germline lookup yields CDR1 MNHEY and CDR2 SVGAGI. V lost 2 bases and J lost 2; bases outside the gene matches: 4. For the CDR3, the DNA is TGTGCCAGCAGTTACCCGACAGGGGCGCAAGAGACCCAGTACTTC. Protein sequence: CASSYPTGAQETQYF.